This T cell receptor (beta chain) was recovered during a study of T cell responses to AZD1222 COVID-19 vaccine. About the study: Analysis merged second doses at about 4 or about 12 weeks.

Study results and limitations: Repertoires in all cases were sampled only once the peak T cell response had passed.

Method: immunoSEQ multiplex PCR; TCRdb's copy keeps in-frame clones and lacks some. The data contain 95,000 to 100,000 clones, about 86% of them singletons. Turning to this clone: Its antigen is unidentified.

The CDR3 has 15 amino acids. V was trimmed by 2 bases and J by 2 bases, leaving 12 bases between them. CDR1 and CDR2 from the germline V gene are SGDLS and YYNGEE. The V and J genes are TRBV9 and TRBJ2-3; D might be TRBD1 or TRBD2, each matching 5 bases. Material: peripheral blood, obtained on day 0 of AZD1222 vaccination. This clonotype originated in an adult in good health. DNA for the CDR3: TGTGCCAGCAGCGTTCGGACGGGGACCACAGATACGCAGTATTTT. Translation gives CASSVRTGTTDTQYF. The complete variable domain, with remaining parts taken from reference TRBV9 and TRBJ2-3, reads DSGVTQTPKHLITATGQRVTLRCSPRSGDLSVYWYQQSLDQGLQFLIQYYNGEERAKGNILERFSAQQFPDLHSELNLSSLELGDSALYFCASSVRTGTTDTQYFGPGTRLTVL.